These 23 T cell receptor beta chains came from one sample sequenced in a study of blood T cell repertoires in COVID-19 (dated by TCRdb to the early 2020s). Receptor libraries were prepared by the immunoSEQ multiplex PCR assay. TCRdb re-hosts the immuneACCESS table, in-frame sequences only. Its copies lack some clones; in the studies checked, an unresolved V gene accounts for under half of them, and the cause for the rest is not known. The sample includes 68,000 or so clones, with approximately 80% observed a single time. The ten largest clonotypes hold about 24% of the sample. Sequenced: peripheral blood. The receptors here all came from a human donor in a cohort sampled during active COVID-19.

This clone appeared a few times. The V call is TRBV5-8, the J call TRBJ1-4; D call uncertain. Per the germline V gene, CDR1 is SGHTS and CDR2 is YDEGEE. The CDR3 runs to 16 residues. Trimming shortened V by 6 bases and J by 3 bases, and 18 bases separated the two germline ends. The DNA for the CDR3 is TGTGCCAGCACGCCGGGTCGAGTTGGAGCTAATGAAAAACTGTTTTTT. The encoded protein is CASTPGRVGANEKLFF.

The rearrangement joins TRBV7-6 to TRBJ2-2, with no clear D. Germline assignment: CDR1 SGHVS and CDR2 FNYEAQ. The V end lost 5 bases, the J end lost 0 bases, and 10 bases lay between the germline ends. CDR3 length: 15 amino acids. In nucleotides, the CDR3 is TGTGCCAGCAGCCTTAGCTTCGCGAACACCGGGGAGCTGTTTTTT. It is translated as CASSLSFANTGELFF.

This rearrangement joins TRBV29-1 to TRBJ2-1; 11 nucleotides align to TRBD1. This CDR3 has 12 amino acids. CDR1 SQVTM and CDR2 ANQGSEA come from the germline V gene. Losses at the gene ends were 7 bases for V and 7 bases for J; bases not matched to a gene: 3. CDR3 in DNA: TGCAGCGCCGGACAGGGGGCGAATGAGCAGTTCTTC. This sequence encodes CSAGQGANEQFF.

The CDR3 loop reads CSAFGGKEQYF. The CDR3 nucleotides read TGCAGTGCTTTCGGAGGTAAAGAGCAGTACTTC. This rearrangement joins TRBV20-1 to TRBJ2-7, with a possible D match to TRBD2 (5 bases). Germline CDR1 reads DFQATT; CDR2 reads SNEGSKA (reference sequence). V was clipped by 5 bases and J by 7 bases, with 12 bases between them. The CDR3 spans 11 residues.

The chain employs TRBV7-8 and TRBJ2-7; 10 bases agree with TRBD1. In germline, CDR1 is SGHVS, CDR2 FQNEAQ. CDR3 size: 15 residues. Unmatched junction bases numbered 8, after V lost 3 bases and J lost 6 bases. In DNA, the CDR3 is TGTGCCAGCAGCTTTTCGACAGGGGGCGGCGGCGAGCAGTACTTC. This encodes CASSFSTGGGGEQYF.

The rearrangement uses TRBV5-4 and TRBJ2-1; 9 bases align to TRBD2. The CDR3 runs to 15 residues. CDR1 and CDR2 (germline): SGHNT, YYREEE (reference sequence). With V trimmed by 4 bases and J by 7 bases, 9 bases remained unmatched. The CDR3 region is CASSPLAGGPNEQFF. The CDR3 DNA sequence: TGTGCCAGCAGCCCCCTGGCGGGGGGGCCGAATGAGCAGTTCTTC.

The V gene is TRBV11-2, the J gene TRBJ2-1; 10 bases agree with TRBD1. Germline V gene sequence: CDR1 SGHAT, CDR2 FQNNGV. The length of the CDR3 is 17 residues. Losses at the gene ends were 3 bases for V and 5 bases for J; bases not matched to a gene: 10. As DNA, the CDR3 is TGTGCCAGCAGCTTCTCCCCCCGGGACAGGGGTCACAATGAGCAGTTCTTC. Translation: CASSFSPRDRGHNEQFF. Based on the CDR3 plus reference TRBV11-2 and TRBJ2-1, the full variable domain is EAGVAQSPRYKIIEKRQSVAFWCNPISGHATLYWYQQILGQGPKLLIQFQNNGVVDDSQLPKDRFSAERLKGVDSTLKIQPAKLEDSAVYLCASSFSPRDRGHNEQFFGPGTRLTVL.

This clone occurred once. This chain connects TRBV2 to TRBJ2-3; TRBD2 agrees at 10 bases. J lost 4 bases, V lost 6 bases, and 13 bases had no gene match. CDR1 SNHLY and CDR2 FYNNEI come from the germline V gene. CDR3 size: 17 residues. The DNA for the CDR3 is TGTGCCAGCAGATTGGGGGTAGCGGGGGGCTGGGCAGATACGCAGTATTTT. This gives the protein CASRLGVAGGWADTQYF.

This clone was counted once. CDR3 bases: TGTGCCAGCAGTTTCACACGAGGCCCTGGAAACACCATATATTTT. Residues: CASSFTRGPGNTIYF. V is TRBV27 and J is TRBJ1-3, with unresolved D. This CDR3 spans 15 amino acids. V shed 3 bases and J shed 2 bases, with 11 bases lying between them. Germline CDR1 reads MNHEY; CDR2 reads SMNVEV (reference sequence).

This clone showed up just once. This chain uses TRBV5-4 with TRBJ2-2, with D possibly being TRBD1 (5 bases). CDR1 and CDR2 from the germline V gene are SGHNT and YYREEE (reference sequence). This CDR3 is 17 amino acids long. Trimming took off 0 bases at V and 0 bases at J, with 12 bases between the two ends. CDR3 coding DNA: TGTGCCAGCAGCTTGGATGTCAGGGTGGCGAACACCGGGGAGCTGTTTTTT. Translation gives CASSLDVRVANTGELFF.

The chain carries TRBV4-1 and TRBJ2-3; D is perhaps TRBD2 (6 bases). The CDR3 runs 17 residues. CDR1 MGHRA and CDR2 YSYEKL come from the germline V gene. The ends were cut back, 0 bases at V and 2 bases at J, with 15 bases in the middle. The CDR3 DNA reads as TGCGCCAGCAGCCAAGAGGGCCAGGGAGGTCCCACAGATACGCAGTATTTT. Protein: CASSQEGQGGPTDTQYF.

The rearrangement joins TRBV24-1 to TRBJ2-5, with D possibly being TRBD1 (5 bases). Germline V gives CDR1 KGHDR, CDR2 SFDVKD. V shed 3 bases and J shed 6 bases, with 7 bases lying between them. This CDR3 spans 12 amino acids. Written as DNA, the CDR3 is TGTGCCACCAGTGATGGGGCGCAGACCCAGTACTTC. Translating gives CATSDGAQTQYF.

The chain recombines TRBV9 with TRBJ2-2, with 10 bases fitting TRBD2. CDR3 length equals 15 residues. The V segment lost 3 bases and the J segment 5 bases; nucleotides outside the gene matches: 4. Germline V lookup: CDR1 SGDLS, CDR2 YYNGEE. The DNA of the CDR3 is TGTGCCAGCAGCGAGAGCGGGGGGGTTACCGGGGAGCTGTTTTTT. This codes for CASSESGGVTGELFF.

The rearrangement joins TRBV10-1 to TRBJ2-1; 8 nucleotides agree with TRBD2. CDR1 is WNHNN, CDR2 SYGVQD, per germline (reference sequence). V trimming: 4 bases; J trimming: 7 bases; junction bases outside the gene matches: 9. The CDR3 contains 15 residues. CDR3 in DNA: TGCGCCAGCAGTGGGGGTGGAGCGGGAGAGAATGAGCAGTTCTTC. Residues: CASSGGGAGENEQFF.

The rearrangement links TRBV28 to TRBJ1-4; 8 bases align to TRBD1. The CDR3 loop spans 15 amino acids. Germline values: CDR1 MDHEN, CDR2 SYDVKM. V dropped 6 bases and J dropped 5; count of bases not matched to a gene: 8. The CDR3 DNA follows: TGTGCCAGCAGGGAACAGGGGGTGACCAATGAAAAACTGTTTTTT. Amino acids: CASREQGVTNEKLFF.

The gene calls are TRBV5-1 and TRBJ2-1; TRBD1 is a possible D gene (5 bases). The V gene's germline CDR1 is SGHRS and CDR2 YFSETQ. CDR3 size: 15 residues. V was pared by 0 bases and J by 4 bases, with 11 bases between. The CDR3 spells CASSLVLRAYNEQFF. The CDR3 coding sequence is TGCGCCAGCAGCTTGGTCCTCAGGGCATACAATGAGCAGTTCTTC.

V gene TRBV27 combines with J gene TRBJ2-2; 7 bases fit TRBD2. Germline CDR1 and CDR2: MNHEY and SMNVEV (reference sequence). The CDR3 is 13 amino acids. V dropped 6 bases and J dropped 4; count of bases not matched to a gene: 2. The CDR3 nucleotides are TGTGCCAGCAGGGGGGAGGGCACCGGGGAGCTGTTTTTT. As protein: CASRGEGTGELFF.

This clone has only one observation. The chain joins TRBV19 to TRBJ1-2; D is ambiguous. The CDR3 consists of 16 residues. Trimming cost V 6 bases and J 1 base, with 18 bases left between them. CDR1 LNHDA and CDR2 SQIVND come from the germline V gene (reference sequence). CDR3 sequence reads: CASRREGGRFNYGYTF. In nucleotides, the CDR3 is TGTGCCAGTAGGCGCGAGGGCGGGCGATTTAACTATGGCTACACCTTC.

This clone was recorded once. The rearrangement uses TRBV11-3 and TRBJ2-1; the D gene is possibly TRBD1 (6 bases). V lost 6 bases, J lost 6 bases, and 12 bases lay in between. The germline CDR1 and CDR2 sequences are SGHNT and YENEEA. This CDR3 has 13 amino acids. In nucleotides, the CDR3 is TGTGCCAGCAGTCTTGGGGGCCTCAATGAGCAGTTCTTC. Translating gives CASSLGGLNEQFF.

This rearrangement joins TRBV9 to TRBJ2-2; TRBD1 might be the D (5 bases). V was shortened by 0 bases and J by 1 base, with 16 bases between the two germline ends. This CDR3 has 18 residues. Looked up from germline, CDR1 is SGDLS and CDR2 is YYNGEE. The CDR3 coding sequence is TGTGCCAGCAGCGTAGCTGGGTCGACAGCCATGAACACCGGGGAGCTGTTTTTT. Translating gives CASSVAGSTAMNTGELFF.

The chain recombines TRBV2 with TRBJ2-1; 11 bases fit TRBD2. Trimming cost V 5 bases and J 5 bases; bases outside gene matches: 2. CDR3 length: 14 amino acids. In germline, CDR1 is SNHLY, CDR2 FYNNEI. The CDR3 is CASSQTSGDNEQFF. DNA for the CDR3: TGTGCCAGCAGTCAGACTAGCGGGGACAATGAGCAGTTCTTC.

The chain combines TRBV28 with TRBJ2-5; no clear D gene. Trimming pared 4 bases from V and 1 base from J, leaving 4 bases between. CDR1 MDHEN and CDR2 SYDVKM come from the germline V gene. CDR3 size: 12 residues. The CDR3 DNA reads TGTGCCAGCAGTTGGCTCCAAGAGACCCAGTACTTC. Encoded protein: CASSWLQETQYF.

This chain connects TRBV7-9 to TRBJ1-2; a possible D gene is TRBD1 (6 bases). The CDR3 has 14 amino acids. The V and J ends lost 5 bases and 1 base respectively, with 11 bases between them. Germline lookup yields CDR1 SEHNR and CDR2 FQNEAQ (reference sequence). CDR3 in amino acids: CASSRTGYNYGYTF. In DNA form, the CDR3 reads TGTGCCAGCAGCCGAACAGGGTATAACTATGGCTACACCTTC.